Sequencing of this T cell receptor beta chain was carried out in a study of cytomegalovirus exposure and HLA in healthy donors. The table lists this clone with a few counts. What it binds is not known. Study results and caveats: Some 17,000 TCR beta sequences were associated with HLA alleles at 0.05 false discovery rate in a later analysis. Information on immune exposure was restricted to one variable (CMV serostatus).

The CDR3 has 14 residues. V lost 11 bases and J lost 5; bases outside the gene matches: 13. CDR1 and CDR2 from the germline V gene are SGHTA and FQGNSA. The study ran its PCR with 60 Vbeta and 13 Jbeta primers. Libraries were prepared by immunoSEQ multiplex PCR; TCRdb keeps only in-frame clonotypes and omits some of them. The sample has about 140,000 clones, roughly 9.6% seen once. V is TRBV7-2 and J is TRBJ2-5; 8 bases agree with TRBD1. The sequenced material came from PBMCs. The receptor was isolated from a middle-aged woman in good health and CMV-seropositive. CDR3 residues: CASTEQTGVETQYF. The CDR3 DNA reads TGTGCCTCGACGGAACAGACAGGGGTGGAGACCCAGTACTTC.